This T cell receptor (beta chain) was documented in a study of cytomegalovirus exposure and HLA in healthy donors. Study background: The roughly 110 validation repertoires were produced on the same platform as the 550 to 700 repertoires of the first cohort. This was reported in a later analysis.

Produced via immunoSEQ multiplex PCR; TCRdb's table is partial and in-frame only. The sample yields some 350,000 clones, 87% seen once. The germline V and J ends were trimmed by 5 bases and 7 bases, with 12 bases remaining between them. There are 12 residues in the CDR3. The germline V gene encodes CDR1 KGHSH and CDR2 LQKENI. The receptor was derived from a woman aged 25 to 45 in good health and CMV-seropositive. The genes are TRBV18 and TRBJ2-7, with a weak D call TRBD2 (5 bases). Sequenced sample: PBMCs. Here the CDR3 reads CASSVSTGEQYF. The CDR3 DNA sequence: TGTGCCAGCTCAGTATCCACGGGGGAGCAGTACTTC.